These 20 T cell receptor beta chains came from one sample sequenced in a study of OX40 agonist ivuxolimab in advanced cancers. The receptor library was made with the immunoSEQ multiplex PCR assay. The table comes from immuneACCESS by way of TCRdb, which keeps in-frame sequences with V and J called. Part of the clones is missing from these tables; in studies checked, under half for an unresolved V gene and the rest for unknown reasons. The sample yields 65,000 to 80,000 clones; over 75% were counted once. The ten largest clonotypes hold approximately 0.4% of the sample. The sequencing here drew on CD4+ or CD8+ T cells sorted from blood, taken in a trial of the OX40 agonist ivuxolimab. The receptors derive from an adult with an advanced solid tumor such as melanoma, head and neck, liver or kidney cancer.

This chain uses TRBV11-1 with TRBJ1-2, with a weak D call TRBD1 (5 bases). This CDR3 has 15 amino acids. V was shortened by 2 bases and J by 7 bases, with 17 bases between the two germline ends. CDR1 is SGHAT and CDR2 is FQDESV in the germline V gene (reference sequence). CDR3 nucleotide sequence: TGTGCCAGCAGCTTAAGCCAGGGAGCGTACGCTGGCTACACCTTC. Translating gives CASSLSQGAYAGYTF.

The chain combines TRBV27 with TRBJ1-1; D is ambiguous. The CDR3 extends over 15 amino acids. The germline CDR1 and CDR2 sequences are MNHEY and SMNVEV (reference sequence). V lost 0 bases and J 4 bases, leaving 12 bases between the germline ends. The CDR3: CASSLSPRRSTEAFF. The CDR3 DNA reads as TGTGCCAGCAGTTTATCCCCCCGGCGGTCCACTGAAGCTTTCTTT.

The chain's CDR3 is CASSLEPDREQYF. The CDR3 DNA is TGTGCCAGCAGCTTAGAACCGGATAGGGAGCAGTACTTC. The V gene is TRBV11-2, the J gene TRBJ2-7; D uncertain. V was trimmed by 0 bases and J by 7 bases, leaving 10 bases between them. This CDR3 is 13 amino acids long. The germline V gene has CDR1 SGHAT and CDR2 FQNNGV.

The chain is built from TRBV5-8 and TRBJ1-5, with D unclear. The CDR3 is 14 amino acids. V lost 6 bases to trimming and J lost 5 bases, with 15 bases between them. Looked up from germline, CDR1 is SGHTS and CDR2 is YDEGEE. The CDR3 is CASNKDRTYQPQHF. The CDR3 DNA is TGTGCCAGCAATAAAGACCGGACCTATCAGCCCCAGCATTTT. The full variable domain, with the rest looked up from reference TRBV5-8 and TRBJ1-5, is EAGVTQSPTHLIKTRGQQATLRCSPISGHTSVYWYQQALGLGLQFLLWYDEGEERNRGNFPPRFSGRQFPNYSSELNVNALELEDSALYLCASNKDRTYQPQHFGDGTRLSIL.

The chain recombines TRBV18 with TRBJ1-1; D might be TRBD1 (5 bases). Trimming shortened V by 3 bases and J by 3 bases, and 14 bases separated the two germline ends. CDR1 is KGHSH, CDR2 LQKENI, per germline. The CDR3 consists of 15 residues. CDR3 loop: CASSPGHLRDTEAFF. The CDR3 DNA reads as TGTGCCAGCTCACCCGGACATTTACGGGACACTGAAGCTTTCTTT.

The chain couples TRBV27 to TRBJ1-4; tentatively, D is TRBD1 (5 bases). This CDR3 contains 12 residues. In germline, CDR1 is MNHEY, CDR2 SMNVEV (reference sequence). Between the trimmed V and J ends, which lost 6 bases and 5 bases, there was a span of 7 bases. The CDR3 region is CASRGQNEKLFF. Written as DNA, the CDR3 is TGTGCCAGCAGGGGGCAGAATGAAAAACTGTTTTTT.

The V call is TRBV19, the J call TRBJ1-4; 7 bases are a match to TRBD1. Germline CDR1 and CDR2: LNHDA and SQIVND (reference sequence). This CDR3 region has 17 residues. V shed 6 bases and J 4 bases; nucleotides not matched to a gene: 14. CDR3 coding DNA: TGTGCCAGTAGAAGCGATTCCGGGACAGCCCTTAATGAAAAACTGTTTTTT. It is translated as CASRSDSGTALNEKLFF.

The V gene is TRBV7-9, the J gene TRBJ1-1; 11 bases match TRBD1. The CDR3 loop spans 19 amino acids. The J segment lost 1 base and the V segment lost 7 bases, leaving 17 bases of the junction unmatched. Germline assignment: CDR1 SEHNR and CDR2 FQNEAQ (reference sequence). CDR3 sequence reads: CASTKAGTGGMAWNTEAFF. The DNA of the CDR3 is TGTGCCAGCACGAAAGCCGGGACAGGGGGGATGGCATGGAACACTGAAGCTTTCTTT.

This chain joins TRBV18 and TRBJ1-1; D is uncertain. The V gene's germline CDR1 is KGHSH and CDR2 LQKENI. The CDR3 covers 15 residues. With 0 bases removed from V and 6 bases from J, the gap between germline ends came to 14 bases. CDR3 sequence: CASSPPSLQVPEAFF. CDR3 DNA: TGTGCCAGCTCACCACCGAGCCTCCAGGTACCTGAAGCTTTCTTT.

V is TRBV9 and J is TRBJ2-1; 8 bases fit TRBD2. The CDR3 is 15 amino acids. Germline lookup yields CDR1 SGDLS and CDR2 YYNGEE. Trimming cost V 4 bases and J 3 bases; bases outside gene matches: 6. Written as DNA, the CDR3 is TGTGCCAGCAGCTCCTCGCGGGGGGTCTACAATGAGCAGTTCTTC. Encoded protein: CASSSSRGVYNEQFF.

This chain connects TRBV9 to TRBJ1-4; TRBD1 aligns across 8 bases. This CDR3 contains 16 residues. The V gene end was trimmed by 4 bases and the J gene end by 8 bases; junction bases not matched to a gene: 13. Germline values: CDR1 SGDLS, CDR2 YYNGEE. Here the CDR3 reads CASSPQSDRVEEKLFF. CDR3 bases: TGTGCCAGCAGCCCCCAATCGGACAGGGTTGAAGAAAAACTGTTTTTT.

The rearrangement links TRBV18 to TRBJ1-2, with unresolved D. This CDR3 contains 14 residues. Germline V lookup: CDR1 KGHSH, CDR2 LQKENI. The ends were cut back, 2 bases at V and 8 bases at J, with 15 bases in the middle. CDR3 nucleotide sequence: TGTGCCAGCTCACCAGTATCCGGAGGGTACGGCTACACCTTC. The encoded protein is CASSPVSGGYGYTF.

This chain uses TRBV9 with TRBJ2-1, with 14 bases lining up with TRBD2. The V segment lost 0 bases and the J segment 7 bases; nucleotides outside the gene matches: 3. CDR1 SGDLS and CDR2 YYNGEE come from the germline V gene. The CDR3 contains 16 residues. This chain's CDR3 is CASSVVRTSGRNEQFF. In DNA, the CDR3 is TGTGCCAGCAGCGTAGTTAGGACTAGCGGGAGGAATGAGCAGTTCTTC.

This chain connects TRBV27 to TRBJ2-3, with 7 bases lining up with TRBD2. The CDR3 spans 18 residues. Germline CDR1 reads MNHEY; CDR2 reads SMNVEV (reference sequence). The V gene end was trimmed by 5 bases and the J gene end by 5 bases; junction bases not matched to a gene: 19. CDR3 bases: TGTGCCAGCAGTCCAACATCGTTGGGCGGGAGCCGTGGAGATACGCAGTATTTT. Translated: CASSPTSLGGSRGDTQYF.

The chain combines TRBV29-1 with TRBJ2-1, with TRBD2 identical over 9 bases. The CDR3 totals 15 residues. V was pared by 7 bases and J by 7 bases, with 14 bases of the junction left unmatched. Germline CDR1 is SQVTM and CDR2 is ANQGSEA. Here the CDR3 reads CSANLREGPGNEQFF. The CDR3 region has the DNA TGCAGCGCTAATTTGCGGGAGGGCCCGGGTAATGAGCAGTTCTTC.

The V and J genes are TRBV15 and TRBJ2-6; D is undetermined. CDR1 is LNHNV, CDR2 YYDKDF, per germline (reference sequence). The CDR3 sequence is 15 residues long. Trimming shortened V by 6 bases and J by 1 base, and 10 bases separated the two germline ends. The CDR3 bases are TGTGCCACCAGGGCTAGTTTGTCTGGGGCCAACGTCCTGACTTTC. Encoded protein: CATRASLSGANVLTF.

This chain connects TRBV5-1 to TRBJ1-4; 9 bases align to TRBD1. Germline V gene lookup returns CDR1 SGHRS and CDR2 YFSETQ. This CDR3 is 15 amino acids long. The junction had 5 bases not matched to a gene; V was cut back by 3 bases and J by 5 bases. The CDR3 sequence: CASSYGQGLNEKLFF. As DNA, the CDR3 is TGCGCCAGCAGCTATGGACAGGGGCTGAATGAAAAACTGTTTTTT.

The genes are TRBV5-1 and TRBJ2-7, with 12 bases matching TRBD2. There are 15 residues in the CDR3. J was trimmed by 6 bases and V by 3 bases; bases with no gene match: 7. The germline V gene encodes CDR1 SGHRS and CDR2 YFSETQ. CDR3 residues: CASSSTSGSRAEQYF. Written as DNA, the CDR3 is TGCGCCAGCAGCTCGACTAGCGGGAGTAGGGCCGAGCAGTACTTC.

The rearrangement uses TRBV6-6 and TRBJ1-2, with unresolved D. Germline CDR1 MNHNY, CDR2 SVGAGI (reference sequence). This CDR3 has 13 residues. V lost 8 bases and J 7 bases, leaving 17 bases between the germline ends. The CDR3 DNA follows: TGTGCCAGCCAAGTTCGGGTCAGTAGTGGCTACACCTTC. Its protein product is CASQVRVSSGYTF.

J is TRBJ2-1 and V is TRBV2, with 10 bases lining up with TRBD2. CDR3 size: 15 residues. With V trimmed by 7 bases and J by 8 bases, 11 bases remained unmatched. Per germline, CDR1 SNHLY and CDR2 FYNNEI. Here the CDR3 DNA reads TGTGCCAGCATGGGTCCTAGCGGGAGCGTTGATGAGCAGTTCTTC. Protein sequence: CASMGPSGSVDEQFF.